The 2 T cell receptor beta chains presented below share a single source sample, sequenced in a study of regulatory T cells in long-lasting Graves disease. Documented time point: newly diagnosed GD, antithyroid drugs for less than 3 months. PBMCs were the source of the RNA used for TCR sequencing. With iRepertoire HTBI primers and Arm-PCR of CDR3 regions, TCR beta libraries were built. Each CDR3 protein gets one entry after TCRdb re-called the multiplex PCR reads with MiXCR. The table has approximately 440,000 distinct CDR3 sequences, roughly 16% seen once. The same data also went into a second study, on T cells in Graves' hyperthyroidism and ophthalmopathy.

The sequencing used peripheral blood mononuclear cells (PBMCs), collected at new diagnosis, from a patient treated with antithyroid drugs. Receptors were obtained from a man in his forties or fifties with Graves disease.

This clonotype has a count of ten or more. The chain couples TRBV10-2 to TRBJ2-7; a weak D match, TRBD2 (7 bases). CDR1 WSHSY and CDR2 SAAADI come from the germline V gene. V lost 4 bases, J lost 5 bases, and 21 bases lay in between. This CDR3 has 16 amino acids. The CDR3 DNA is TGCGCCAGCAGTGTACAGGGCGGGAGCGTCGGCCACGAGCAGTACTTC. This translates into CASSVQGGSVGHEQYF.

The sample holds many counts of this clonotype. This chain links TRBV3-1 with TRBJ2-7, with 12 bases fitting TRBD2. This CDR3 is built from 13 residues. In germline, CDR1 is LGHDT, CDR2 YNNKEL (reference sequence). J gave up 7 bases and V 4 bases, and 2 bases lay outside the gene matches. CDR3: CASSLGLAGEQYF. Here the CDR3 DNA reads TGTGCCAGCAGCCTGGGACTAGCGGGTGAGCAGTACTTC.